This TCR beta chain is drawn from a study of blood T cell repertoires in COVID-19. The overall study: PBMCs, B-cell-depleted T cells, or T cells were the source of the cDNA or gDNA that made up the material.

How the authors handled the data: Estimates of nucleated cell counts were drawn from the amplification of reference gene primers. Sequencing was performed with immunoSEQ multiplex PCR; in TCRdb, only in-frame clones are kept and a portion is missing. That table is the source of V, J and clone size, and D and trimming were worked out from the DNA. The sample consists of hundreds of thousands of clones, 70% to 90% of them appearing once. Germline V gene data show CDR1 as SEHNR and CDR2 as FQNEAQ (reference sequence). This CDR3 is built from 16 residues. J lost 6 bases, V lost 5 bases, and 7 bases had no gene match. Participants' own reports of clinical history determined their cohort assignment. This clone turned up a few times.

Sequencing input: PBMCs or T cells enriched from blood (not recorded which). V and J are TRBV7-9 and TRBJ2-1, with 13 bases aligning to TRBD2. The sequence derives from a woman younger than 30 who had been exposed to COVID-19. The CDR3 nucleotides read TGTGCCAGCAGCCCGGGGACTAGCGGGACCTTCAATGAGCAGTTCTTC. This gives the protein CASSPGTSGTFNEQFF.